Detailed here is one T cell receptor (beta chain). This clone has a handful of counts. This clone's antigen is unknown. No much larger clonotype is one base removed from it; base qualities were not supplied. The same CDR3 is also encoded by other DNA sequences in this sample. V is shortened by 0 bases, J by 2 bases, and the region joining them spans 9 bases. Its CDR3 holds 15 amino acids, cysteine through phenylalanine. The sequence is cut down to CDR3 DNA, 45 bases in frame from base 1. Per the germline V gene, SGHRS is the CDR1 and YFSETQ is the CDR2. The donors were healthy, HIV-negative adults who had no recently reported acute infections or vaccinations. Only Caucasian adults living in Nashville, Tennessee, USA were represented among the donors. CD4+ T cells were enriched through magnetic negative selection, after which naive cells were positively selected on CD45RA and the remaining negative fraction served as the memory subset. Blood was obtained by leukapheresis, after which PBMCs were separated by Ficoll-Histopaque density gradient centrifugation and cryopreserved in liquid nitrogen vapor phase. Analytical flow cytometry was used to check the purity and quantity of every magnetically sorted T cell population. Each sorted fraction had its genomic DNA isolated and then quantified by UV absorbance on a Nanodrop 2000c.

Using the deep immunoSEQ assay, TCR CDR3 regions were amplified from genomic DNA by multiplex PCR. Extracted genomic DNA from each cell subset was distributed evenly across all wells of several immunoSEQ 96-well plates, and each plate was treated as a replicate. For sorted subsets, around 200 ng genomic DNA, equal to about 30,000 T cell genomes, was loaded into each replicate PCR. Purified libraries were measured with a Qubit 3.0 fluorometer, size-checked on a Bioanalyzer 2100, and measured again with the KAPA Library Quantification kit. A separate single-read 150-cycle Illumina NextSeq 550 flow cell was used to sequence each immunoSEQ 96-well plate. Processing in the source paper ran as follows. Because the immunoSEQ output included only junctional sequences and no quality scores, the filtering could not be the same as the filtering used for full-length reads. Sequences were annotated with PyIR, a Python wrapper for IgBLAST v1.9, and V/J genes and CDR3 were assigned using IMGT germline references. Reads were filtered out if the reads had weak V/J assignments (E-value above 1e-6), no CDR3, stop codons, out-of-frame junctions, or ambiguous translated residues. V3J clonotypes were defined by identical inferred V gene, J gene, and CDR3 amino acid sequence. Percentage overlap between repertoires was computed as shared unique clonotypes divided by the size of the smaller repertoire. Repertoire richness was assessed with RTK rarefaction, the Chao1 estimator, and Recon v2.1 estimates of unobserved clonotypes. Generation probabilities for all TCRbeta clonotypes obtained by the gDNA method from a handful of donors were computed using OLGA. Sourced from immuneACCESS, this table was stored by TCRdb with only in-frame sequences that have V and J called. A share of the clones is absent; for the studies checked, an unresolved V gene accounts for under half, and the remainder has no known explanation. V, J and clone size derive from that table, while D and trimming were established from the DNA sequence. For this sample the table gives hundreds of thousands of clones, of which about 74% were detected only once. In total, the top ten clones hold approximately 1.7% of the sample.

This entry comes from a study of shared clonotypes between healthy human individuals (dated by TCRdb to the early 2020s). With regard to the full study: The cohort included three men and a couple of women between 18 and 49 years of age. To increase sequencing depth and limit assay-specific biases, different laboratories used diverse techniques to prepare libraries and sequence TCR repertoires. Each donor's leukapheresis produced roughly between roughly 0.9 and 9 billion PBMCs. Blood TCR repertoires of a handful of healthy adults were deeply sequenced to estimate repertoire size and the extent of clonotype sharing between individuals. For each donor, three plates each were used for CD4 naive and CD4 memory, two plates were used for CD8 naive, and one plate was used for CD8 memory.

The study at large found these results: Naive subsets generally had larger estimated clonotype richness than memory subsets. Even with the large sequencing depth, rarefaction of the sorted-subset datasets indicated that sequencing was incomplete. Sampling was restricted to blood, and TCR repertoires in tissue are likely to differ from TCR repertoires in blood. Sharing across a few donors was observed for about 4.8% of naive CD4, around 3.5% of naive CD8, over 2% of memory CD4, and around 0.42% of memory CD8 clonotypes. Pairwise subsampling led to the expectation that sequencing depth would affect the degree of clonotype sharing among donors. The genetic and exposure-history diversity represented was limited by the small number of donors. Compared with non-shared clonotypes, the clonotypes found in all four sorted-subset donors had higher generation probabilities.

The rearranged chain carries TRBV5-1 and TRBJ1-5; the D gene cannot be named for sure. The clonotype was recovered from a woman between 25 and 40 years old in good health. The sequenced sample consisted of memory CD4+ T cells sorted from blood. Per the publication, the cell subset or site label means: CD45RA-negative fraction. The CDR3 reads CASSLEGAGNQPQHF. The bases read TGCGCCAGCAGCTTGGAGGGTGCGGGCAATCAGCCCCAGCATTTT. Joined to the reference TRBV5-1 and TRBJ1-5 proteins, this CDR3 gives the full variable domain: KAGVTQTPRYLIKTRGQQVTLSCSPISGHRSVSWYQQTPGQGLQFLFEYFSETQRNKGNFPGRFSGRQFSNSRSEMNVSTLELGDSALYLCASSLEGAGNQPQHFGDGTRLSIL.